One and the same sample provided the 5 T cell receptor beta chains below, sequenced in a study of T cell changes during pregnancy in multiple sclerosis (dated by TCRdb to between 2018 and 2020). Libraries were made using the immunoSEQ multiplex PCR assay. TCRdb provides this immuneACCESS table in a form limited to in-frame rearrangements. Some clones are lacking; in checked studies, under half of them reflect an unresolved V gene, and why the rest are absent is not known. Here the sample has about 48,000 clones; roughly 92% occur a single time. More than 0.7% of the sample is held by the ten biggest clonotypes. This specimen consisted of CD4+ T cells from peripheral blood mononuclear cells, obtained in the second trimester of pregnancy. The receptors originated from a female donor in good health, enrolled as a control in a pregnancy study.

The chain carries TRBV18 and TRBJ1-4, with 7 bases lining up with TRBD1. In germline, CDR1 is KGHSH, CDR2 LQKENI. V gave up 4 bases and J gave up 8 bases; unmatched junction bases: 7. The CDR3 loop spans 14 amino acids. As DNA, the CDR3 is TGTGCCAGCTCACGAGGGGGCTTAGACGAAAAACTGTTTTTT. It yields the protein CASSRGGLDEKLFF.

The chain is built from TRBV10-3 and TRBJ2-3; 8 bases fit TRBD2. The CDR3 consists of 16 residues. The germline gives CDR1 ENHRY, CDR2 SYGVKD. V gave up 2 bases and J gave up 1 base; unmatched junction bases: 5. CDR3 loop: CAISEIAGWGTDTQYF. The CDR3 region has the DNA TGTGCCATCAGTGAGATAGCGGGATGGGGCACAGATACGCAGTATTTT.

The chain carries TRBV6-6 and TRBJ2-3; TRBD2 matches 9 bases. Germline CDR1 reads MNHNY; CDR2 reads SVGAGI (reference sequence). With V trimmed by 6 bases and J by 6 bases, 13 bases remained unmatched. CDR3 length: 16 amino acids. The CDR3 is CASRTRSGSKRDTQYF. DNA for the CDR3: TGTGCCAGCAGAACCCGTAGCGGGAGCAAGAGGGATACGCAGTATTTT.

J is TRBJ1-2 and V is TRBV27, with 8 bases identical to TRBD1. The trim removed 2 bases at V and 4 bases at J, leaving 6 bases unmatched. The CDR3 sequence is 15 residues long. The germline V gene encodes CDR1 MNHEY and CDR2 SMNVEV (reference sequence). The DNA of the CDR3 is TGTGCCAGCAGTTTACTGGCAGGGGGCTCCTATGGCTACACCTTC. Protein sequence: CASSLLAGGSYGYTF.

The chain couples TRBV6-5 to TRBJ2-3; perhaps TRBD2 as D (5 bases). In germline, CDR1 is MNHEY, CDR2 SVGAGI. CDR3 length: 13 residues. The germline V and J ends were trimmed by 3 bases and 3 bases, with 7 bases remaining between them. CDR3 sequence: CASSYWETDTQYF. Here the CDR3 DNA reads TGTGCCAGCAGTTATTGGGAGACAGATACGCAGTATTTT.